One sample yielded the 20 T cell receptor beta chains listed below, sequenced in a study of early T cells in non-severe SARS-CoV-2 infection. MiXCR, run by TCRdb on the 5' RACE reads, gives a single entry per CDR3 protein. There are about 35,000 distinct CDR3 sequences in the sample; 5% to 6.5% occur only once, and 4.5% to 6% lies in the top ten. Sequencing was done on a sample of whole blood. The receptors here all came from an adult who was a healthcare worker with PCR-confirmed SARS-CoV-2 infection or an uninfected control (not recorded which).

This clonotype was seen at least ten times. This sequence joins TRBV12-3 or TRBV12-4 and TRBJ2-7; TRBD2 might be the D (5 bases). V was shortened by 2 bases and J by 5 bases, with 13 bases between the two germline ends. The CDR3 is 14 amino acids. CDR3 in amino acids: CASSLYLASNEQYF. Here the CDR3 DNA reads TGTGCCAGCAGTTTATATCTAGCATCCAACGAGCAGTACTTC.

This clonotype was counted ten times or more. The chain joins TRBV6-1 to TRBJ1-2; 8 bases line up with TRBD1. Germline V gene data show CDR1 as MNHNS and CDR2 as SASEGT. The CDR3 covers 14 residues. The trim removed 5 bases at V and 4 bases at J, leaving 6 bases unmatched. CDR3 in DNA: TGTGCCAGCAGTCTAGACAGGGGTACCTATGGCTACACCTTC. Translation gives CASSLDRGTYGYTF.

This clonotype was found a few times. This chain joins TRBV6-6 and TRBJ2-2; 7 positions agree with TRBD1. This CDR3 is built from 16 residues. Germline V gives CDR1 MNHNY, CDR2 SVGAGI (reference sequence). The trim removed 5 bases at V and 1 base at J, leaving 7 bases unmatched. In nucleotides, the CDR3 is TGTGCCAGCAGTCCGGGCAGGGACAGGAACACCGGGGAGCTGTTTTTT. It specifies CASSPGRDRNTGELFF.

This clonotype appeared many times. V usage is TRBV18 and J usage is TRBJ2-1; D is possibly TRBD2 (5 bases). Germline loops: CDR1 KGHSH, CDR2 LQKENI. The V and J ends lost 3 bases and 0 bases respectively, with 12 bases between them. The CDR3 is made up of 16 amino acids. The CDR3 region is CASSPSTGSSYNEQFF. CDR3 nucleotides: TGTGCCAGCTCACCGTCGACGGGGAGCTCCTACAATGAGCAGTTCTTC.

V usage is TRBV5-4 and J usage is TRBJ2-5; D is ambiguous. Germline loops: CDR1 SGHNT, CDR2 YYREEE (reference sequence). There are 13 residues in the CDR3. V shed 1 base and J shed 5 bases, with 9 bases lying between them. The CDR3 reads CASSLIPEETQYF. Written as DNA, the CDR3 is TGTGCCAGCAGCTTGATTCCGGAGGAGACCCAGTACTTC. The whole variable domain, remainder taken from reference TRBV5-4 and TRBJ2-5, is ETGVTQSPTHLIKTRGQQVTLRCSSQSGHNTVSWYQQALGQGPQFIFQYYREEENGRGNFPPRFSGLQFPNYSSELNVNALELDDSALYLCASSLIPEETQYFGPGTRLLVL.

This clonotype was counted ten times or more. The chain couples TRBV5-5 to TRBJ2-3; 9 bases are a match to TRBD2. V dropped 4 bases and J dropped 4; count of bases not matched to a gene: 10. Per the germline V gene, CDR1 is SGHKS and CDR2 is YYEKEE (reference sequence). CDR3 length equals 16 residues. CDR3 in DNA: TGTGCCAGCAGCGGAACTCTGGCGGGAGGGGCAGATACGCAGTATTTT. As protein: CASSGTLAGGADTQYF.

The rearrangement links TRBV3-1 to TRBJ2-7; D perhaps matches TRBD2 (6 bases). The CDR3 has 14 amino acids. The ends were cut back, 5 bases at V and 7 bases at J, with 18 bases in the middle. Germline V lookup: CDR1 LGHDT, CDR2 YNNKEL (reference sequence). CDR3 amino acids: CASSYYASRGEQYF. CDR3 DNA sequence: TGTGCCAGCAGCTACTACGCGTCACGGGGGGAGCAGTACTTC.

The sample holds a few counts of this clonotype. This rearrangement joins TRBV12-3 or TRBV12-4 to TRBJ2-3, with D unresolved. The CDR3 spans 14 residues. Trimming stripped 2 bases from V and 5 bases from J, with 11 bases between. The CDR3 reads CASSLLPSIDTQYF. In DNA, the CDR3 is TGTGCCAGCAGTTTACTCCCGAGTATAGATACGCAGTATTTT.

This clonotype was recorded at least ten times. The CDR3 bases are TGTGCCAGCACCAATGGAGGGGGCGAGGAAAAACTGTTTTTT. The encoded protein is CASTNGGGEEKLFF. The chain combines TRBV6-5 with TRBJ1-4; 7 bases fit TRBD1. J was trimmed by 8 bases and V by 7 bases; bases with no gene match: 10. The CDR3 sequence is 14 residues long. From germline, CDR1 is MNHEY and CDR2 SVGAGI.

This clonotype appeared many times. The V call is TRBV5-4, the J call TRBJ2-5; 15 positions agree with TRBD2. The V and J ends lost 4 bases and 2 bases, in that order; junction bases with no gene match: 6. The CDR3 contains 17 residues. CDR1 and CDR2 from the germline V gene are SGHNT and YYREEE (reference sequence). CDR3 sequence reads: CASSRGLAGGPQETQYF. DNA of the CDR3: TGTGCCAGCAGCCGCGGACTAGCGGGAGGGCCGCAAGAGACCCAGTACTTC.

In this sample, this clonotype turned up many times. The CDR3: CASSQAVADEQFF. The DNA of the CDR3 is TGTGCCAGCAGCCAAGCGGTAGCCGATGAGCAGTTCTTC. This rearrangement joins TRBV3-1 to TRBJ2-1; D unresolved. This CDR3 is built from 13 residues. Germline values: CDR1 LGHDT, CDR2 YNNKEL (reference sequence). Trimming removed 1 base at V and 8 bases at J, with 9 bases between.

This clonotype was counted many times. The V and J genes are TRBV12-3 or TRBV12-4 and TRBJ1-5; possible D gene TRBD1, 6 bases. Deletions cut 1 base from V and 0 bases from J, with 13 bases between. The CDR3 sequence is 17 residues long. The CDR3 reads CASSLGGTSYSNQPQHF. Written as DNA, the CDR3 is TGTGCCAGCAGTTTAGGAGGGACATCTTATAGCAATCAGCCCCAGCATTTT.

This chain links TRBV5-1 with TRBJ2-7; no reliable D call. Germline loops: CDR1 SGHRS, CDR2 YFSETQ. The CDR3 is 11 residues long. V lost 0 bases and J lost 4, with 2 bases in between. DNA of the CDR3: TGCGCCAGCAGCTTGGGTTACGAGCAGTACTTC. This translates into CASSLGYEQYF.

This clonotype came up many times. This chain uses TRBV15 with TRBJ2-7; 8 bases map to TRBD2. CDR3 size: 17 residues. From germline, CDR1 is LNHNV and CDR2 YYDKDF (reference sequence). V gave up 1 base and J gave up 5 bases; unmatched junction bases: 13. Here the CDR3 DNA reads TGTGCCACCAGCAGAGGATTCAGAGCGGGAGAAAGTAACGAGCAGTACTTC. Translation: CATSRGFRAGESNEQYF.

The chain links TRBV10-2 to TRBJ2-5; D ambiguous. V was trimmed by 7 bases and J by 2 bases, leaving 8 bases between them. Germline CDR1 and CDR2: WSHSY and SAAADI. The CDR3 is 12 amino acids. In DNA, the CDR3 is TGCGCCAGCAAGCGCCCTCAAGAGACCCAGTACTTC. Translated: CASKRPQETQYF.

Within the sample, this clonotype is medium-sized. CDR3 sequence reads: CASSTQGQPYEQYF. The CDR3 nucleotides are TGTGCCAGCAGCACCCAGGGACAGCCCTACGAGCAGTACTTC. V usage is TRBV7-2 and J usage is TRBJ2-7; 7 nucleotides agree with TRBD1. In germline, CDR1 is SGHTA, CDR2 FQGNSA. J was trimmed by 2 bases and V by 5 bases; bases with no gene match: 6. CDR3 length: 14 amino acids.

This chain connects TRBV12-3 or TRBV12-4 to TRBJ2-7; D is possibly TRBD1 (5 bases). V lost 6 bases, J lost 3 bases, and 9 bases lay in between. This CDR3 region has 12 residues. The CDR3 nucleotides are TGTGCCAGCAGACCCGACAGCTACGAGCAGTACTTC. It specifies CASRPDSYEQYF.

The genes are TRBV10-3 and TRBJ2-3; the D gene could be TRBD1 or TRBD2 (6 bases each). This CDR3 comprises 16 residues. The V end was cut by 4 bases, the J end by 5 bases, with 19 bases between. Germline CDR1 ENHRY, CDR2 SYGVKD. CDR3 in amino acids: CAISGPVGGGIDTQYF. CDR3 in DNA: TGTGCCATCAGTGGACCCGTTGGAGGGGGAATAGATACGCAGTATTTT.

This clonotype was seen many times. The rearrangement uses TRBV20-1 and TRBJ2-7; a weak D match, TRBD2 (6 bases). Trimming cost V 1 base and J 4 bases, with 11 bases left between them. Germline V gene lookup returns CDR1 DFQATT and CDR2 SNEGSKA (reference sequence). This CDR3 is built from 13 residues. DNA of the CDR3: TGCAGTGCTAGAGTGAGGGACTTGTACGAGCAGTACTTC. Its translation: CSARVRDLYEQYF.

This clonotype showed up many times. This chain joins TRBV7-6 and TRBJ2-7; 7 nucleotides agree with TRBD2. This CDR3 spans 14 amino acids. The J segment lost 2 bases and the V segment lost 1 base, leaving 2 bases of the junction unmatched. Looked up from germline, CDR1 is SGHVS and CDR2 is FNYEAQ. The DNA of the CDR3 is TGTGCCAGCAGCTTAGGGGGGACTACCTACGAGCAGTACTTC. Amino acid sequence: CASSLGGTTYEQYF.